One TCR beta chain is described in this entry. Its cognate antigen is unknown. Stated time point: sample taken at primary tumor resection. Samples were donated by 72 untreated early-stage non-small cell lung cancer patients. No cell sorting; template was whole RNA from tumor, lung tissue or PBMC. Germline values: CDR1 SGHKS, CDR2 YYEKEE (reference sequence). Trimming pared 5 bases from V and 5 bases from J, leaving 9 bases between. CDR3 length: 12 amino acids. The data derive from a study of spatial heterogeneity in lung cancer. In the study overall: For tumor regions, TCR transcript counts showed a strong correlation with a T cell module score derived from matched bulk RNA-seq.

Study-wide findings and caveats: For expanded intratumoral alpha and beta TCRs, counts tracked tumor mutation counts. Expanded TCRs that were ubiquitous or regional had counts tracking ubiquitous and regional nonsynonymous mutations, respectively.

TCRdb recomputed calls from the 5' RACE reads with MiXCR, one row per CDR3 protein. The sample shows about 3,400 distinct CDR3 sequences, around 15% of them seen only once. The TCR was taken from a female donor with early-stage non-small cell lung cancer. The sequencing here drew on lung tumor tissue, taken at surgery. The chain carries TRBV5-5 and TRBJ2-3; unclear D gene. The CDR3 bases are TGTGCCAGCAGTCTTGGGGTAGATACGCAGTATTTT. Its protein product is CASSLGVDTQYF.